This record covers a single T cell receptor (beta chain). What it binds is unknown. This sample is part of a study of CXCR3-negative and CXCR3-positive naive CD8 T cells. Study results and caveats: Hydrophobicity of TRB CDR3s was greater in CXCR3-positive naive cells than in CXCR3-negative naive cells.

Germline CDR1 MNHEY, CDR2 SVGAGI. This CDR3 has 17 residues. Triplicate sorts, approximately 290,000 cells apiece, were made for each CD8+ T cell subset. It was by 5' RACE with UMI labels that the TRB cDNA libraries were prepared. No DNA is given; TCRdb re-called the 5' RACE reads and lists each CDR3 protein once. The listing contains nearly 90,000 distinct CDR3 sequences. This TCR was sampled from a human donor in good health. Some clones in this sample may be carry-over from other donors' samples. Sequencing input: naive CXCR3+ CD8+ T cells from blood. Described subset: CD45RO-CCR7+CD27+CD95- naive CD8+ T cells expressing CXCR3 (TNR3+). V usage is TRBV6-5 and J usage is TRBJ2-5; no DNA is available, so the TRBD2 call from TCRdb remains unchecked. The CDR3 spells CASSYSNPGPNQETQYF.